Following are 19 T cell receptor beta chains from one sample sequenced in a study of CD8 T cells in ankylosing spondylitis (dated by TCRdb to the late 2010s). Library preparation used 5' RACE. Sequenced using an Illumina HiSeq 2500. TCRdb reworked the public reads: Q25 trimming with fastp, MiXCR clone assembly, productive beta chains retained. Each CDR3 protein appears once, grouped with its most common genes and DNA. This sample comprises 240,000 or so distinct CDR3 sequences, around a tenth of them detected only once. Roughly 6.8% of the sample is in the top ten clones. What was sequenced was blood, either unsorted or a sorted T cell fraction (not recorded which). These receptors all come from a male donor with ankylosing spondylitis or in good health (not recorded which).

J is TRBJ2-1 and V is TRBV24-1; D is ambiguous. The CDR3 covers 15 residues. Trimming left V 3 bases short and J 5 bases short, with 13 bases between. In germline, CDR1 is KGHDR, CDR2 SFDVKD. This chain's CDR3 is CATSDTRRPNNEQFF. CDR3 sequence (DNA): TGTGCCACCAGTGATACTCGCCGGCCTAACAATGAGCAGTTCTTC.

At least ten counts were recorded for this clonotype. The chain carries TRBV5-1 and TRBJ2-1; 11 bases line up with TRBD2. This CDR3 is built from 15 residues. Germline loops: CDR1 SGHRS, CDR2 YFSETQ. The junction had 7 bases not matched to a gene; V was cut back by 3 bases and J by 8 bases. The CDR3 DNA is TGCGCCAGCAGCTACGGGACTAGCGGCGGCGATGAGCAGTTCTTC. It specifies CASSYGTSGGDEQFF.

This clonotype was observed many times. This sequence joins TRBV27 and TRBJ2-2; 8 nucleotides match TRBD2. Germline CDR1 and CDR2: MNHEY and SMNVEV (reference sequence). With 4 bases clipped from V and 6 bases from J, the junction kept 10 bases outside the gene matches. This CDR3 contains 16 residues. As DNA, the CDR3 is TGTGCCAGCAGTTCACTAGCGGAGGGGGTGGCCGGGGAGCTGTTTTTT. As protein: CASSSLAEGVAGELFF.

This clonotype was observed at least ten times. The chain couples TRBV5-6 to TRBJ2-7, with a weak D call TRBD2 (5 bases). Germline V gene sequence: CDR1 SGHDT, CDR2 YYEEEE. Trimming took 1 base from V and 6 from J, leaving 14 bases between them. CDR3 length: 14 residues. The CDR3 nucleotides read TGTGCCAGCAGCTTGATTGGAGGCGAGACCGAGCAGTACTTC. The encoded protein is CASSLIGGETEQYF. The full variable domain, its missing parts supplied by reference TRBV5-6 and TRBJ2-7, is DAGVTQSPTHLIKTRGQQVTLRCSPKSGHDTVSWYQQALGQGPQFIFQYYEEEERQRGNFPDRFSGHQFPNYSSELNVNALLLGDSALYLCASSLIGGETEQYFGPGTRLTVT.

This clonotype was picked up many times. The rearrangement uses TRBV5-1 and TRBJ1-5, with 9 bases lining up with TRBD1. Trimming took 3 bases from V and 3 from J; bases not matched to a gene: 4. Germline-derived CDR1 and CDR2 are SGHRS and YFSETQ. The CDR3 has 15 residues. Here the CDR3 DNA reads TGCGCCAGCAGCTCGGGACAGGGAGACAATCAGCCCCAGCATTTT. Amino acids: CASSSGQGDNQPQHF.

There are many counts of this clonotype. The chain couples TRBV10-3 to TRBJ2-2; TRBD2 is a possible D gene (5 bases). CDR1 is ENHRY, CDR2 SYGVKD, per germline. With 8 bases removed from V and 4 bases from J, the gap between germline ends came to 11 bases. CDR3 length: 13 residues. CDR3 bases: TGTGCCATCTGGACGGAGGCCACCGGGGAGCTGTTTTTT. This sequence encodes CAIWTEATGELFF.

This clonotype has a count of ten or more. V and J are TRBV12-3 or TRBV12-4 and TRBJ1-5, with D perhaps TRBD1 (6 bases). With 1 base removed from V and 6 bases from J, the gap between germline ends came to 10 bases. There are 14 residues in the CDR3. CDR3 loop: CASSLVGGGQPQHF. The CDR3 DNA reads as TGTGCCAGCAGTTTAGTGGGGGGCGGTCAGCCCCAGCATTTT.

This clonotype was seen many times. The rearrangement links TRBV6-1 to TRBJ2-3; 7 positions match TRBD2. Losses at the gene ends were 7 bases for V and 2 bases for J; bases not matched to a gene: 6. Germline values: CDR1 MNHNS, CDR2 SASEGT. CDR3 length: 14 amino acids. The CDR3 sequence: CASNVGDYTDTQYF. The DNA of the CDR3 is TGTGCCAGCAACGTCGGGGACTACACAGATACGCAGTATTTT.

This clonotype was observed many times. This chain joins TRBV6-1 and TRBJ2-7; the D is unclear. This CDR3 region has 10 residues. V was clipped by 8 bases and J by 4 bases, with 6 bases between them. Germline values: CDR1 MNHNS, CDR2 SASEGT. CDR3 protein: CASSRYEQYF. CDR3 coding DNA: TGTGCCAGCTCCCGTTACGAGCAGTACTTC.

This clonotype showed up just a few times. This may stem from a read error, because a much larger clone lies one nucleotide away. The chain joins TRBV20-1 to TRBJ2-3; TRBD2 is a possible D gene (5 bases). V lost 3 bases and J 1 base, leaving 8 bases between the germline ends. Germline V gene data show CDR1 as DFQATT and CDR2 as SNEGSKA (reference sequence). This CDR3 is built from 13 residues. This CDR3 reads CSARAGRTDTQYF. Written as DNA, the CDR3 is TGCAGTGCTAGGGCGGGCCGCACAGATACGCAGTATTTT.

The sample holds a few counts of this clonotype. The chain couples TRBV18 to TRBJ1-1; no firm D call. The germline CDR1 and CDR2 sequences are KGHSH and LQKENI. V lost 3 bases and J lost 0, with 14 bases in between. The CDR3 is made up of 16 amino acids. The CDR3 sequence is CASSPSDPILNTEAFF. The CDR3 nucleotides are TGTGCCAGCTCACCCTCAGATCCAATCCTGAACACTGAAGCTTTCTTT.

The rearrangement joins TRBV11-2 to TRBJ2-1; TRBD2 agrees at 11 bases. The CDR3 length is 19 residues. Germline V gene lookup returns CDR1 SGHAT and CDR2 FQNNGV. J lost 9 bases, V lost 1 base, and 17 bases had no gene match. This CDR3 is CASSLVPTSGAPRGREQFF. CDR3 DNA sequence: TGTGCCAGCAGCTTAGTTCCGACTAGCGGGGCGCCTCGGGGTCGTGAGCAGTTCTTC.

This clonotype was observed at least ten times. Here the CDR3 reads CASSAAVAGETQYF. CDR3 nucleotides: TGTGCCAGCAGCGCGGCGGTAGCGGGGGAGACCCAGTACTTC. The chain joins TRBV9 to TRBJ2-5, with TRBD2 identical over 8 bases. Germline CDR1 is SGDLS and CDR2 is YYNGEE. CDR3 length: 14 amino acids. The trim removed 3 bases at V and 5 bases at J, leaving 6 bases unmatched.

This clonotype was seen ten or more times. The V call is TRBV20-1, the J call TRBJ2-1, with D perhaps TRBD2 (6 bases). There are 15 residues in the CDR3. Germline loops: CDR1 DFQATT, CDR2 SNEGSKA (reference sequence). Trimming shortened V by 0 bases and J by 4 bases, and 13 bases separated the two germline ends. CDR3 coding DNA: TGCAGTGCTAGAGATTTGGAGGGTCCTTACAATGAGCAGTTCTTC. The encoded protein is CSARDLEGPYNEQFF.

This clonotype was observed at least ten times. The CDR3 region is CASMRSTDTQYF. The DNA for the CDR3 is TGCGCCAGCATGAGATCTACAGATACGCAGTATTTT. The J gene is TRBJ2-3, the V gene TRBV10-2; unclear D gene. V lost 7 bases, J lost 3 bases, and 8 bases lay in between. The CDR3 has 12 amino acids. CDR1 WSHSY and CDR2 SAAADI come from the germline V gene.

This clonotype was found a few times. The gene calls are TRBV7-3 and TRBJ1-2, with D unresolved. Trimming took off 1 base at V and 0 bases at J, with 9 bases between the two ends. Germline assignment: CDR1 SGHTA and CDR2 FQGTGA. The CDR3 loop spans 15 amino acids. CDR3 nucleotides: TGTGCCAGCAGCTTAATGGGCGGTACTAACTATGGCTACACCTTC. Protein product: CASSLMGGTNYGYTF.

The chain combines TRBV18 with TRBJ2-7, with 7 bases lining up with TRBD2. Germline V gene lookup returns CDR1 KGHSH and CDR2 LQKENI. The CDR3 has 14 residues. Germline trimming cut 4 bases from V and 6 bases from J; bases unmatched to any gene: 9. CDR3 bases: TGTGCCAGCTCACTTTACGGACTAGATGGCGAGCAGTACTTC. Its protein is CASSLYGLDGEQYF.

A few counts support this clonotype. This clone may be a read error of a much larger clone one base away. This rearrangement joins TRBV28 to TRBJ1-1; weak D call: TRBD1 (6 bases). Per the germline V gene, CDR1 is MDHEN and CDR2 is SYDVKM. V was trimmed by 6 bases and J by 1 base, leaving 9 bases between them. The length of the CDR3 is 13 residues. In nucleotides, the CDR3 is TGTGCCAGCAGCTGGGGACAGAACACTGAAGCTTTCTTT. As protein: CASSWGQNTEAFF.

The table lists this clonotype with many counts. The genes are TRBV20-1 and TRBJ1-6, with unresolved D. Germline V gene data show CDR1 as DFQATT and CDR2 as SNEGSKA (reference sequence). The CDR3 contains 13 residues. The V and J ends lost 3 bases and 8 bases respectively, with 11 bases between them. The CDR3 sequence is CSARGQQDSPLHF. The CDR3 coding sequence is TGCAGTGCTAGGGGCCAGCAAGATTCACCCCTCCACTTT.